This TCR beta chain stems from a study of blood T cell repertoires in COVID-19. Looking at the study overall: Sources were T cells, B-cell-depleted T cells, or PBMCs; the material itself was cDNA or gDNA.

Individuals aged about 18 to 89 years were recruited from about two dozen US areas. Cohort 3 donors were reported recovered after two negative PCRs, clearance, or symptom resolution. This clone occurred once. Original processing notes: Nucleated cell number was recorded as an estimate derived from reference gene primer amplification. Measured with immunoSEQ multiplex PCR; TCRdb has only the in-frame clones, and not every one. From that table come the V and J calls and clone size; the DNA was used to work out D and trimming. The sample yields hundreds of thousands of clones, 80% to 90% seen once. Material for sequencing was PBMCs or T cells enriched from blood (not recorded which). This clonotype originated in a woman between 50 and 59 years old who had recovered from COVID-19.

The CDR3 DNA sequence: TGTGCCCAACGTTTCAGGGATGGCTACACCTTC. Amino acids: CAQRFRDGYTF. The chain employs TRBV30 and TRBJ1-2; D perhaps matches TRBD1 (5 bases). V was trimmed by 8 bases and J by 6 bases, leaving 13 bases between them. The germline CDR1 and CDR2 sequences are GTSNPN and SVGIG (reference sequence). The CDR3 loop spans 11 amino acids.